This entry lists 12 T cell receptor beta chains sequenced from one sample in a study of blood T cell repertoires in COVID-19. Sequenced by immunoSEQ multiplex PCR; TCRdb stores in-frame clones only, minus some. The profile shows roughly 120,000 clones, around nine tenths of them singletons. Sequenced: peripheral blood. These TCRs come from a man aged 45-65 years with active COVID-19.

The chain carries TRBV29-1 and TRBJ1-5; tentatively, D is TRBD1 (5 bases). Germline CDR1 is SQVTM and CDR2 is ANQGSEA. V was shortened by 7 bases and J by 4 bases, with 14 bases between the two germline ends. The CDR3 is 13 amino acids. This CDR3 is CSAADSLNQPQHF. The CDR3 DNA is TGCAGCGCTGCTGACAGCCTTAATCAGCCCCAGCATTTT.

CDR3 residues: CASSSRTGLNTEAFF. CDR3 bases: TGTGCCAGCAGCTCTAGGACAGGACTGAACACTGAAGCTTTCTTT. The J gene is TRBJ1-1, the V gene TRBV5-6, with 7 positions matching TRBD1. CDR1 is SGHDT and CDR2 is YYEEEE in the germline V gene. The CDR3 runs 15 residues. Unmatched junction bases numbered 5, after V lost 3 bases and J lost 0 bases.

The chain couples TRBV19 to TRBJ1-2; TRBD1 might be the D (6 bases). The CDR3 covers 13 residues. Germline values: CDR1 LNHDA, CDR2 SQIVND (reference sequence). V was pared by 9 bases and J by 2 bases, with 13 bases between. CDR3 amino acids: CASGRGENYGYTF. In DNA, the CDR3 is TGTGCCAGCGGCAGGGGAGAAAACTATGGCTACACCTTC. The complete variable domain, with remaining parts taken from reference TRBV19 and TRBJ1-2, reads DGGITQSPKYLFRKEGQNVTLSCEQNLNHDAMYWYRQDPGQGLRLIYYSQIVNDFQKGDIAEGYSVSREKKESFPLTVTSAQKNPTAFYLCASGRGENYGYTFGSGTRLTVV.

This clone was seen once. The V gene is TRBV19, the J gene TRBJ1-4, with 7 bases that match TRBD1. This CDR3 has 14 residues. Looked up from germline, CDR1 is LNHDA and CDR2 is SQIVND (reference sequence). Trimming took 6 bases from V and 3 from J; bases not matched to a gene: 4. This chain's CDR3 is CASSRGTANEKLFF. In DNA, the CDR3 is TGTGCCAGTAGCCGGGGGACAGCTAATGAAAAACTGTTTTTT. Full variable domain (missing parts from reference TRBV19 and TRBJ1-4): DGGITQSPKYLFRKEGQNVTLSCEQNLNHDAMYWYRQDPGQGLRLIYYSQIVNDFQKGDIAEGYSVSREKKESFPLTVTSAQKNPTAFYLCASSRGTANEKLFFGSGTQLSVL.

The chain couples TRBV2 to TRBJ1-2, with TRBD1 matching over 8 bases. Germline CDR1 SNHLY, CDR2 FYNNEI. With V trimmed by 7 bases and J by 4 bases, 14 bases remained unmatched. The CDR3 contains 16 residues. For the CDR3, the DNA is TGTGCCAGCACCCGAAGGACAGGGTCGAAATTCTATGGCTACACCTTC. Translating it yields CASTRRTGSKFYGYTF.

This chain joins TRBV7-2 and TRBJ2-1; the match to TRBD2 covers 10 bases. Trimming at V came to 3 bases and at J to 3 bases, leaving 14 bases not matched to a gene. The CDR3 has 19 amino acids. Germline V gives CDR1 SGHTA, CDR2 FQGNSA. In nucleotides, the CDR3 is TGTGCCAGCAGCTTCCGGGACAGGAGGACTAGCGGAAACTACAATGAGCAGTTCTTC. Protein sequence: CASSFRDRRTSGNYNEQFF.

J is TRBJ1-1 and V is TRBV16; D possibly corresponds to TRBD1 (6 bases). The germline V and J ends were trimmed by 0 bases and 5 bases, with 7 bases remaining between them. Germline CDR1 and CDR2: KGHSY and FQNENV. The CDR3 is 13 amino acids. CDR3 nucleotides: TGTGCCAGCAGCCAATCCGGACAGACTGAAGCTTTCTTT. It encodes CASSQSGQTEAFF.

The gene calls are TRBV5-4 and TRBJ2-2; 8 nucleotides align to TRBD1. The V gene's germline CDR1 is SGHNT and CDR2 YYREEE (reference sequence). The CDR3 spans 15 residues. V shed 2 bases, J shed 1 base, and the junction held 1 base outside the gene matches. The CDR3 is CASSFGTGNTGELFF. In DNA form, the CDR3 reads TGTGCCAGCAGCTTCGGGACAGGGAACACCGGGGAGCTGTTTTTT.

CDR3 DNA sequence: TGTGCCAGCAGTAAACAGGGGGCCACAGATACGCAGTATTTT. Translation gives CASSKQGATDTQYF. This chain links TRBV25-1 with TRBJ2-3; 9 bases match TRBD1. In germline, CDR1 is MGHDK, CDR2 SYGVNS. This CDR3 is built from 14 residues. J gave up 2 bases and V 5 bases, and 2 bases lay outside the gene matches.

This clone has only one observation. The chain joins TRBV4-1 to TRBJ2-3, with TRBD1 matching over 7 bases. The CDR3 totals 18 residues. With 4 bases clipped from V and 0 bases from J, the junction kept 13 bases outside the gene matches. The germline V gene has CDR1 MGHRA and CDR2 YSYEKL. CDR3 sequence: CASSRRPGTEPSTDTQYF. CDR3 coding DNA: TGCGCCAGCAGCCGACGGCCCGGGACAGAGCCTAGCACAGATACGCAGTATTTT.

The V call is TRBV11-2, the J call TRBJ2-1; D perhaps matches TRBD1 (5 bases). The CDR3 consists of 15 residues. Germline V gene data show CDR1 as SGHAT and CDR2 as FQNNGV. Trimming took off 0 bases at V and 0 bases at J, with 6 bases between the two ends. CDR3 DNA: TGTGCCAGCAGCTTAGACAGGGCCTCCTACAATGAGCAGTTCTTC. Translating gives CASSLDRASYNEQFF.

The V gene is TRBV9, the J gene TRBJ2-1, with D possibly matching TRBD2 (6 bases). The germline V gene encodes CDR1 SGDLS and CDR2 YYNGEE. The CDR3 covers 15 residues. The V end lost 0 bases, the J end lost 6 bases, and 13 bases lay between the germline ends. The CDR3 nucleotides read TGTGCCAGCAGCGTAGGAGGGTTCGGGGGCAATGAGCAGTTCTTC. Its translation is CASSVGGFGGNEQFF.